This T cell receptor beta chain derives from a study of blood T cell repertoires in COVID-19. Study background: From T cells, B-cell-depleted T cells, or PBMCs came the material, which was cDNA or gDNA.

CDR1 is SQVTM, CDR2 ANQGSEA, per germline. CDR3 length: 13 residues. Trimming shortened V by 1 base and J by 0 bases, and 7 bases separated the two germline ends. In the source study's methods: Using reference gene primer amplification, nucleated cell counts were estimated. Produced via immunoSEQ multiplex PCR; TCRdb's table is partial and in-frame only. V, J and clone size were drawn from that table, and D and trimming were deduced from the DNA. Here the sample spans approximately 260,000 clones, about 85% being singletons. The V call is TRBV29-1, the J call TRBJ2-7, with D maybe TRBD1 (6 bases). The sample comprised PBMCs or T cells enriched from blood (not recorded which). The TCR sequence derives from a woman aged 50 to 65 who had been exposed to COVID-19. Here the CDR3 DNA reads TGCAGCGTTGAAGGACAGGCCTCCTACGAGCAGTACTTC. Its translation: CSVEGQASYEQYF.